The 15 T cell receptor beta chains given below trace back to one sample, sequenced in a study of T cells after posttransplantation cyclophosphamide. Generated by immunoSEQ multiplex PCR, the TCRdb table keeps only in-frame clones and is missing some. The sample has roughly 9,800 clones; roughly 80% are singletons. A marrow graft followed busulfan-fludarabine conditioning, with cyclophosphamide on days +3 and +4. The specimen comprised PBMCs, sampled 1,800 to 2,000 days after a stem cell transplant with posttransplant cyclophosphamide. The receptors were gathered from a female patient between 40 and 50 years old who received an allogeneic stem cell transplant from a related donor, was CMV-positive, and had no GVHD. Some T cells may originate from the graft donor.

CDR3 in DNA: TGTGCCAGCTCACCATTGGCTACCGGGACAGGGGAAACCGGGGAGCTGTTTTTT. Its translation: CASSPLATGTGETGELFF. The chain has TRBV18 and TRBJ2-2; TRBD1 aligns across 10 bases. Per germline, CDR1 KGHSH and CDR2 LQKENI. V gave up 2 bases and J gave up 5 bases; unmatched junction bases: 11. CDR3 length: 18 amino acids.

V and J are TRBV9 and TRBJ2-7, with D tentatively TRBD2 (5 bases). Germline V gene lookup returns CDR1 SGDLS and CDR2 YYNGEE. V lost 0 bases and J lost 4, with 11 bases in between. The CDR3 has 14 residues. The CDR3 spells CASSVGTEPYEQYF. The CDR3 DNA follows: TGTGCCAGCAGCGTAGGGACTGAACCATACGAGCAGTACTTC.

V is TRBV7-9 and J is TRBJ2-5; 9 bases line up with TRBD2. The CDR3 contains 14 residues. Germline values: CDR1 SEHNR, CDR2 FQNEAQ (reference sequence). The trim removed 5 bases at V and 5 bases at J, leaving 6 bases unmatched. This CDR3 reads CASSPGLARETQYF. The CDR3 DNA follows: TGTGCCAGCAGCCCCGGACTAGCGAGGGAGACCCAGTACTTC. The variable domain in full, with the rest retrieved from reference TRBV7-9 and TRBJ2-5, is DTGVSQNPRHKITKRGQNVTFRCDPISEHNRLYWYRQTLGQGPEFLTYFQNEAQLEKSRLLSDRFSAERPKGSFSTLEIQRTEQGDSAMYLCASSPGLARETQYFGPGTRLLVL.

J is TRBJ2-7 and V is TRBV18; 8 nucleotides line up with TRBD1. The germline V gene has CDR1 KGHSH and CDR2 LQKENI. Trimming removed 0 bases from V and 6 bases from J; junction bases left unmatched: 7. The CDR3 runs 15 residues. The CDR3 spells CASSPPGRGQGEQYF. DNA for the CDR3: TGTGCCAGCTCACCACCCGGCAGGGGGCAAGGCGAGCAGTACTTC.

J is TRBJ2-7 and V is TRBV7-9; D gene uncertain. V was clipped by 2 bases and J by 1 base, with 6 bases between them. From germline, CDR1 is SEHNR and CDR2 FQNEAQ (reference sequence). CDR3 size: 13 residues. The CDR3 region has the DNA TGTGCCAGCAGCTTAAGCTGGTCCTACGAGCAGTACTTC. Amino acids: CASSLSWSYEQYF.

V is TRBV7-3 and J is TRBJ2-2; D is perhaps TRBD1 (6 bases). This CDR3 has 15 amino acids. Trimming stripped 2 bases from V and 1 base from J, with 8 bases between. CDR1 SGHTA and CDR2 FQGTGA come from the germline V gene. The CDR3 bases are TGTGCCAGCAGCTTATTAGGGGGGAACACCGGGGAGCTGTTTTTT. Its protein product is CASSLLGGNTGELFF.

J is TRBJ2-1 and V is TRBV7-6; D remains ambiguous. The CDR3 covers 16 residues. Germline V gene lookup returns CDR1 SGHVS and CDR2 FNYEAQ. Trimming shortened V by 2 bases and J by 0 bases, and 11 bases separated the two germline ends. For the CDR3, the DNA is TGTGCCAGCAGCTTACCGGCGGCCGACTCCTACAATGAGCAGTTCTTC. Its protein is CASSLPAADSYNEQFF.

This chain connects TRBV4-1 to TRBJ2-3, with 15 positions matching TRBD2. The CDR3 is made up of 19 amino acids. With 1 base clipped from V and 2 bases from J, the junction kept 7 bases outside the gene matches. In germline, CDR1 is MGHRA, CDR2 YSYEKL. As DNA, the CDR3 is TGCGCCAGCAGCCAAGCCCCCGGACTAGCGGGGGGGTCCACAGATACGCAGTATTTT. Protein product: CASSQAPGLAGGSTDTQYF.

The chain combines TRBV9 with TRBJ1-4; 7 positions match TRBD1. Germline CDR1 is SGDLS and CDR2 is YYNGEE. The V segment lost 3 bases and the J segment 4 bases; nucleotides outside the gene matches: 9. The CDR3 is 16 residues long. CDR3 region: CASSATPGTVNEKLFF. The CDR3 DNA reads TGTGCCAGCAGCGCGACCCCCGGGACAGTTAATGAAAAACTGTTTTTT.

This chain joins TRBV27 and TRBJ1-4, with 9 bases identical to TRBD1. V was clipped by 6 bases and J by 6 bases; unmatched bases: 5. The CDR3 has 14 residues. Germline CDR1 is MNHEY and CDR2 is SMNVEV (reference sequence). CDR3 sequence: CASRRTGGDEKLFF. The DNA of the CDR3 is TGTGCCAGCAGAAGAACAGGGGGCGATGAAAAACTGTTTTTT.

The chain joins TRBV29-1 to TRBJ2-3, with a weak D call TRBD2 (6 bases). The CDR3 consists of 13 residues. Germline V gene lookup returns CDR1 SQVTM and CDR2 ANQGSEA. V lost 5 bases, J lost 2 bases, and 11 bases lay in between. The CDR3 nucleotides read TGCAGCGTTAATGCGGGGTTCACAGATACGCAGTATTTT. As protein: CSVNAGFTDTQYF.

The DNA of the CDR3 is TGTGCCAGCAGCTTAGCTCCCAGCGGGGGAGCCTCCACAGATACGCAGTATTTT. It is translated as CASSLAPSGGASTDTQYF. The V call is TRBV7-3, the J call TRBJ2-3; TRBD2 aligns across 8 bases. This CDR3 has 18 residues. Germline V gives CDR1 SGHTA, CDR2 FQGTGA. With V trimmed by 2 bases and J by 2 bases, 12 bases remained unmatched.

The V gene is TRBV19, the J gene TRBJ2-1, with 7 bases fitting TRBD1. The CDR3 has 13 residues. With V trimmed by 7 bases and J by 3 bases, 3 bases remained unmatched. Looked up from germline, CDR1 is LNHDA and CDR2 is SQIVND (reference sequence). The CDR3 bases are TGTGCCAGTAATCGGGACAGCTACAATGAGCAGTTCTTC. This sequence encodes CASNRDSYNEQFF. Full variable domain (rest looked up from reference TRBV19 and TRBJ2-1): DGGITQSPKYLFRKEGQNVTLSCEQNLNHDAMYWYRQDPGQGLRLIYYSQIVNDFQKGDIAEGYSVSREKKESFPLTVTSAQKNPTAFYLCASNRDSYNEQFFGPGTRLTVL.

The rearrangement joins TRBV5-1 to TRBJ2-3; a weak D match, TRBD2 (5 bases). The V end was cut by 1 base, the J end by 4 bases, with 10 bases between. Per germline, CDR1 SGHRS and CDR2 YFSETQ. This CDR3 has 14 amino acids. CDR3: CASSLRESPDTQYF. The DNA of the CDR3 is TGCGCCAGCAGCTTGAGGGAGAGTCCAGATACGCAGTATTTT.

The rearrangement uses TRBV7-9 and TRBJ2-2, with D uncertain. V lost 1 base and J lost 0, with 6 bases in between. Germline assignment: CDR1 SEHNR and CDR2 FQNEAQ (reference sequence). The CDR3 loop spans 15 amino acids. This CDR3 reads CASSLVRSNTGELFF. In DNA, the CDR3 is TGTGCCAGCAGCTTAGTGCGTTCGAACACCGGGGAGCTGTTTTTT.